These T cell receptor beta chains were read from a single sample in a study of shared clonotypes between healthy human individuals. Only in-frame clones appear in the TCRdb table, and some are missing; sequencing was by immunoSEQ multiplex PCR. The table lists about a million clones, about 80% of them singletons. The specimen sequenced was memory CD4+ T cells sorted from blood. Receptors were obtained from a man between 18 and 29 years old in good health. The CDR3 runs from the conserved cysteine through the conserved F or W. The D gene is left open where the match is weak. Clone size, where shown, is once, few, many, or a class for clones that have expanded.

TRBJ2-7	TRBD1	TRBV5-1	-	TGCGCCAGCAGGCAGGGACAGGGAAACTACGAGCAGTACTTC	CASRQGQGNYEQYF
TRBJ1-1	-	TRBV5-1	-	TGCGCCAGCAGCTTGGACTACAACACTGAAGCTTTCTTT	CASSLDYNTEAFF
TRBJ2-5	TRBD1	TRBV6-5	-	TGTGCCAGCAAATTGGGGGGACAGGGACAAGAGACCCAGTACTTC	CASKLGGQGQETQYF
TRBJ1-1	-	TRBV11-2	-	TGTGCCACCGGAGGGAGAAACACTGAAGCTTTCTTT	CATGGRNTEAFF
TRBJ1-2	-	TRBV27	-	TGTGCCAGCAGTTCCACCGGTACAGGCTACACCTTC	CASSSTGTGYTF
TRBJ1-3	-	TRBV30	-	TGTGCCTGGAGTGTACCCGGATCTGGAAACACCATATATTTT	CAWSVPGSGNTIYF
TRBJ1-5	-	TRBV15	-	TGTGCCACCAAGGACCCTACTTCCGATCAGCCCCAGCATTTT	CATKDPTSDQPQHF
TRBJ1-1	-	TRBV6-1	-	TGTGCCAGCAGTGAAGGTTTGAACACTGAAGCTTTCTTT	CASSEGLNTEAFF
TRBJ1-4	-	TRBV30	-	TGTGCCTGGAGTGTAAGGCAGGAGGGAGGGGACGCGGGGGAAAAACTGTTTTTT	CAWSVRQEGGDAGEKLFF
TRBJ2-7	TRBD1	TRBV18	few	TGTGCCAGCTCGCGCCAGGGGGATAGATCCTACGAGCAGTACTTC	CASSRQGDRSYEQYF
TRBJ2-7	-	TRBV29-1	-	TGCAGCGTTGAAGACGAGGGCGACCCACCCTACGAGCAGTACTTC	CSVEDEGDPPYEQYF
TRBJ1-4	TRBD1	TRBV5-1	-	TGCGCCAGCAGCTTGGACGGCAGGGGGCTTGAAAAACTGTTTTTT	CASSLDGRGLEKLFF
TRBJ1-1	-	TRBV28	-	TGTGCCAGCACCCTTGGCGGGGGTGGTGCCACTGAAGCTTTCTTT	CASTLGGGGATEAFF
TRBJ1-2	-	TRBV5-1	-	TGCGCCAGCAGCTTTAACGGTGCCGCGGGTGGCTACACCTTC	CASSFNGAAGGYTF